Listed below are T cell receptor beta chains from one sample, sequenced in a study of blood T cell repertoires in COVID-19. Measured with immunoSEQ multiplex PCR; TCRdb has only the in-frame clones, and not every one. The sample contains under 200,000 clones, roughly nine tenths of which appear only once. The specimen sequenced was peripheral blood. The receptors were sampled from a woman older than 75 in a cohort sampled during active or convalescent COVID-19. Both conserved end residues are part of each CDR3. A D gene is named only where the DNA matches it firmly. Where a row states a size, it is once, few, many or the class of an expanded clone; other rows omit it.

D gene: TRBD2
J gene: TRBJ2-4
V gene: TRBV4-2
CDR3 length: 22
clone size: few
CDR3 protein: CASSQDSLRLAGGALAKNIQYF
CDR3 DNA: TGTGCCAGCAGCCAAGACTCTTTAAGACTAGCGGGGGGAGCCCTAGCCAAAAACATTCAGTACTTC

D gene: -
J gene: TRBJ1-1
V gene: TRBV30
CDR3 length: 15
clone size: -
CDR3 protein: CAWSVLDGRNTEAFF
CDR3 DNA: TGTGCCTGGAGTGTACTTGACGGGAGGAACACTGAAGCTTTCTTT

D gene: -
J gene: TRBJ1-1
V gene: TRBV4-1
CDR3 length: 16
clone size: -
CDR3 protein: CASSQVPLTGNTEAFF
CDR3 DNA: TGCGCCAGCAGCCAAGTCCCCTTGACAGGAAACACTGAAGCTTTCTTT

D gene: -
J gene: TRBJ2-1
V gene: TRBV27
CDR3 length: 11
clone size: -
CDR3 protein: CASHDRRAQFF
CDR3 DNA: TGTGCCAGCCACGACCGGAGGGCGCAGTTCTTC

D gene: TRBD1
J gene: TRBJ1-1
V gene: TRBV15
CDR3 length: 14
clone size: -
CDR3 protein: CATSRDRVGTEAFF
CDR3 DNA: TGTGCCACCAGCAGGGACAGGGTGGGCACTGAAGCTTTCTTT

D gene: -
J gene: TRBJ1-3
V gene: TRBV7-9
CDR3 length: 14
clone size: -
CDR3 protein: CASSLQAAGNTIYF
CDR3 DNA: TGTGCCAGCAGCTTACAGGCAGCTGGAAACACCATATATTTT

D gene: TRBD2
J gene: TRBJ2-5
V gene: TRBV2
CDR3 length: 16
clone size: -
CDR3 protein: CASGASGRAVGETQYF
CDR3 DNA: TGTGCCAGCGGGGCTAGCGGGAGGGCCGTGGGAGAGACCCAGTACTTC

D gene: -
J gene: TRBJ1-1
V gene: TRBV19
CDR3 length: 15
clone size: once
CDR3 protein: CASSIWGIRDTEAFF
CDR3 DNA: TGTGCCAGTAGTATCTGGGGAATCAGGGACACTGAAGCTTTCTTT

D gene: -
J gene: TRBJ1-2
V gene: TRBV18
CDR3 length: 16
clone size: -
CDR3 protein: CASSPLTVRGNYGYTF
CDR3 DNA: TGTGCCAGCTCACCACTCACGGTGCGGGGAAACTATGGCTACACCTTC

D gene: -
J gene: TRBJ1-4
V gene: TRBV6-5
CDR3 length: 15
clone size: once
CDR3 protein: CASRGGLIVNEKLFF
CDR3 DNA: TGTGCCAGCAGAGGAGGGTTAATTGTTAATGAAAAACTGTTTTTT

D gene: TRBD1
J gene: TRBJ1-1
V gene: TRBV28
CDR3 length: 13
clone size: -
CDR3 protein: CASSVSGGTEAFF
CDR3 DNA: TGTGCCAGCAGTGTCTCAGGGGGGACTGAAGCTTTCTTT

D gene: TRBD2
J gene: TRBJ2-3
V gene: TRBV9
CDR3 length: 15
clone size: -
CDR3 protein: CASSVGTLGGDTQYF
CDR3 DNA: TGTGCCAGCAGCGTAGGGACTCTGGGGGGGGATACGCAGTATTTT

D gene: TRBD1
J gene: TRBJ1-1
V gene: TRBV5-1
CDR3 length: 14
clone size: -
CDR3 protein: CASSMTGANTEAFF
CDR3 DNA: TGCGCCAGCAGTATGACAGGGGCGAACACTGAAGCTTTCTTT

D gene: TRBD1
J gene: TRBJ2-5
V gene: TRBV2
CDR3 length: 16
clone size: -
CDR3 protein: CASSGTGTDTLETQYF
CDR3 DNA: TGTGCCAGCAGTGGAACGGGGACAGACACCTTAGAGACCCAGTACTTC

D gene: -
J gene: TRBJ1-1
V gene: TRBV10-3
CDR3 length: 12
clone size: few
CDR3 protein: CAIGGQNTEAFF
CDR3 DNA: TGTGCCATCGGGGGCCAGAACACTGAAGCTTTCTTT

D gene: -
J gene: TRBJ2-3
V gene: TRBV20-1
CDR3 length: 11
clone size: -
CDR3 protein: CSAWWGETQYF
CDR3 DNA: TGCAGTGCTTGGTGGGGAGAAACGCAGTATTTT

D gene: -
J gene: TRBJ1-4
V gene: TRBV5-1
CDR3 length: 14
clone size: -
CDR3 protein: CASSLETGTEKLFF
CDR3 DNA: TGCGCCAGCAGCTTGGAGACAGGAACTGAAAAACTGTTTTTT

D gene: TRBD2
J gene: TRBJ2-5
V gene: TRBV18
CDR3 length: 15
clone size: -
CDR3 protein: CASSPLISGGETQYF
CDR3 DNA: TGTGCCAGCTCACCACTAATATCGGGAGGGGAGACCCAGTACTTC

D gene: TRBD1
J gene: TRBJ1-1
V gene: TRBV29-1
CDR3 length: 13
clone size: -
CDR3 protein: CSTRQGARTEAFF
CDR3 DNA: TGCAGCACCCGACAGGGGGCGAGAACTGAAGCTTTCTTT

D gene: -
J gene: TRBJ1-2
V gene: TRBV6-5
CDR3 length: 15
clone size: -
CDR3 protein: CASSYSSQGFYGYTF
CDR3 DNA: TGTGCCAGCAGTTACTCGAGTCAGGGATTCTATGGCTACACCTTC

D gene: TRBD2
J gene: TRBJ2-1
V gene: TRBV3-1/TRBV3-2
CDR3 length: 17
clone size: -
CDR3 protein: CASSQALWREVPNEQFF
CDR3 DNA: TGTGCCAGCAGCCAAGCCCTCTGGCGGGAGGTCCCCAATGAGCAGTTCTTC

D gene: TRBD1
J gene: TRBJ1-1
V gene: TRBV5-1
CDR3 length: 13
clone size: -
CDR3 protein: CASSFTTGLEAFF
CDR3 DNA: TGCGCCAGCAGCTTTACGACAGGGCTTGAAGCTTTCTTT

D gene: TRBD2
J gene: TRBJ2-1
V gene: TRBV5-1
CDR3 length: 16
clone size: once
CDR3 protein: CASSLVVAGGYNEQFF
CDR3 DNA: TGCGCCAGCAGCTTGGTTGTAGCGGGAGGGTACAATGAGCAGTTCTTC

D gene: -
J gene: TRBJ2-5
V gene: TRBV7-9
CDR3 length: 11
clone size: -
CDR3 protein: CASSSRETQYF
CDR3 DNA: TGTGCCAGCAGCTCCCGAGAGACCCAGTACTTC

D gene: TRBD2
J gene: TRBJ2-2
V gene: TRBV4-1
CDR3 length: 16
clone size: once
CDR3 protein: CASSPGTSGIPGELFF
CDR3 DNA: TGCGCCAGCAGCCCCGGGACTAGCGGGATTCCCGGGGAGCTGTTTTTT

D gene: -
J gene: TRBJ1-6
V gene: TRBV3-1/TRBV3-2
CDR3 length: 13
clone size: -
CDR3 protein: CASSQGGNSPLHF
CDR3 DNA: TGTGCCAGCAGCCAAGGCGGAAATTCACCCCTCCACTTT

D gene: TRBD2
J gene: TRBJ2-3
V gene: TRBV6-2/TRBV6-3
CDR3 length: 14
clone size: -
CDR3 protein: CASSLGLATDTQYF
CDR3 DNA: TGTGCCAGCAGTTTAGGACTAGCGACAGATACGCAGTATTTT

D gene: TRBD2
J gene: TRBJ2-1
V gene: TRBV9
CDR3 length: 13
clone size: -
CDR3 protein: CASSPGLAEVPFF
CDR3 DNA: TGTGCCAGCAGCCCCGGGCTAGCGGAAGTTCCGTTCTTC

D gene: -
J gene: TRBJ2-5
V gene: TRBV7-9
CDR3 length: 15
clone size: -
CDR3 protein: CASSLTLGGQETQYF
CDR3 DNA: TGTGCCAGCAGCCTCACTTTGGGGGGACAAGAGACCCAGTACTTC

D gene: TRBD1
J gene: TRBJ2-1
V gene: TRBV10-3
CDR3 length: 16
clone size: once
CDR3 protein: CAISEQWTGVGNEQFF
CDR3 DNA: TGTGCCATCAGTGAGCAGTGGACAGGGGTTGGTAATGAGCAGTTCTTC

D gene: TRBD1
J gene: TRBJ1-2
V gene: TRBV6-5
CDR3 length: 15
clone size: -
CDR3 protein: CASETGGNPNYGYTF
CDR3 DNA: TGTGCCAGTGAGACAGGGGGGAATCCTAACTATGGCTACACCTTC

D gene: -
J gene: TRBJ2-4
V gene: TRBV14
CDR3 length: 16
clone size: -
CDR3 protein: CASSQVFGLAKNIQYF
CDR3 DNA: TGTGCCAGCAGCCAAGTCTTTGGGCTAGCCAAAAACATTCAGTACTTC

D gene: TRBD1
J gene: TRBJ1-5
V gene: TRBV6-5
CDR3 length: 16
clone size: few
CDR3 protein: CASSYVEDRALQPQHF
CDR3 DNA: TGTGCCAGCAGTTACGTCGAAGACAGGGCCCTCCAGCCCCAGCATTTT

D gene: TRBD1
J gene: TRBJ1-2
V gene: TRBV27
CDR3 length: 16
clone size: many
CDR3 protein: CASSLGAGGSFYGYTF
CDR3 DNA: TGTGCCAGCAGTTTAGGGGCAGGGGGCTCCTTCTATGGCTACACCTTC

D gene: TRBD1
J gene: TRBJ1-2
V gene: TRBV29-1
CDR3 length: 15
clone size: -
CDR3 protein: CSVEKGQAAGYGYTF
CDR3 DNA: TGCAGCGTTGAGAAGGGACAGGCGGCTGGCTATGGCTACACCTTC

D gene: -
J gene: TRBJ2-6
V gene: TRBV9
CDR3 length: 16
clone size: -
CDR3 protein: CASSVGGGAGANVLTF
CDR3 DNA: TGTGCCAGCAGCGTAGGCGGGGGCGCTGGGGCCAACGTCCTGACTTTC

D gene: -
J gene: TRBJ1-6
V gene: TRBV10-3
CDR3 length: 14
clone size: -
CDR3 protein: CAISAGRGATPLHF
CDR3 DNA: TGTGCCATCTCGGCCGGGAGGGGAGCGACACCCCTCCACTTT

D gene: -
J gene: TRBJ1-2
V gene: TRBV30
CDR3 length: 14
clone size: few
CDR3 protein: CAWSVTVSDYGYTF
CDR3 DNA: TGTGCCTGGAGTGTAACGGTCTCCGACTATGGCTACACCTTC

D gene: -
J gene: TRBJ2-1
V gene: TRBV19
CDR3 length: 13
clone size: once
CDR3 protein: CASCPSSYNEQFF
CDR3 DNA: TGTGCCAGTTGTCCCAGCTCCTACAATGAGCAGTTCTTC

D gene: TRBD1
J gene: TRBJ2-7
V gene: TRBV4-3
CDR3 length: 15
clone size: -
CDR3 protein: CASSRGGTGGYEQYF
CDR3 DNA: TGCGCCAGCAGCCGAGGGGGCACAGGGGGCTACGAGCAGTACTTC

D gene: TRBD2
J gene: TRBJ2-2
V gene: TRBV7-2
CDR3 length: 15
clone size: -
CDR3 protein: CASSESGTNTGELFF
CDR3 DNA: TGTGCCAGCTCGGAAAGCGGGACGAACACCGGGGAGCTGTTTTTT

D gene: -
J gene: TRBJ1-2
V gene: TRBV12-5
CDR3 length: 15
clone size: -
CDR3 protein: CASGLEAGGMVGYTF
CDR3 DNA: TGTGCTAGTGGTTTGGAGGCTGGGGGGATGGTTGGCTACACCTTC

D gene: -
J gene: TRBJ2-5
V gene: TRBV28
CDR3 length: 15
clone size: -
CDR3 protein: CASNDQGLPQETQYF
CDR3 DNA: TGTGCCAGCAACGATCAGGGACTTCCCCAAGAGACCCAGTACTTC

D gene: -
J gene: TRBJ1-5
V gene: TRBV19
CDR3 length: 13
clone size: -
CDR3 protein: CASSTGSYQPQHF
CDR3 DNA: TGTGCCAGTAGTACCGGGTCGTATCAGCCCCAGCATTTT

D gene: -
J gene: TRBJ2-5
V gene: TRBV24-1
CDR3 length: 17
clone size: -
CDR3 protein: CATSGLTTRGAQETQYF
CDR3 DNA: TGTGCCACCAGTGGACTGACTACCAGGGGGGCGCAAGAGACCCAGTACTTC

D gene: TRBD2
J gene: TRBJ2-3
V gene: TRBV7-8
CDR3 length: 18
clone size: once
CDR3 protein: CASSVGLAGAASTDTQYF
CDR3 DNA: TGTGCCAGCAGCGTGGGACTAGCGGGGGCTGCTAGCACAGATACGCAGTATTTT

D gene: TRBD1
J gene: TRBJ2-1
V gene: TRBV24-1
CDR3 length: 21
clone size: -
CDR3 protein: CATSDPLPGQGARSNYNEQFF
CDR3 DNA: TGTGCCACCAGTGACCCCCTGCCGGGACAGGGGGCCAGATCCAACTACAATGAGCAGTTCTTC

D gene: -
J gene: TRBJ1-1
V gene: TRBV9
CDR3 length: 14
clone size: -
CDR3 protein: CASSARGTNTEAFF
CDR3 DNA: TGTGCCAGCAGCGCCAGGGGAACTAACACTGAAGCTTTCTTT

D gene: -
J gene: TRBJ1-5
V gene: TRBV30
CDR3 length: 14
clone size: -
CDR3 protein: CAWSGGRGNQPQHF
CDR3 DNA: TGTGCCTGGAGTGGGGGGAGGGGTAATCAGCCCCAGCATTTT

D gene: TRBD2
J gene: TRBJ2-2
V gene: TRBV7-8
CDR3 length: 17
clone size: -
CDR3 protein: CASSPTSGSISFGELFF
CDR3 DNA: TGTGCCAGCAGCCCGACTAGCGGGAGTATTAGTTTCGGGGAGCTGTTTTTT

D gene: -
J gene: TRBJ2-7
V gene: TRBV7-2
CDR3 length: 16
clone size: -
CDR3 protein: CASSFGGGGKSYEQYF
CDR3 DNA: TGTGCCAGCAGCTTCGGTGGAGGGGGCAAATCCTACGAGCAGTACTTC

D gene: TRBD1
J gene: TRBJ2-1
V gene: TRBV6-6
CDR3 length: 16
clone size: -
CDR3 protein: CASSYSKFRDRDFLFF
CDR3 DNA: TGTGCCAGCAGTTACTCGAAATTTCGGGACAGGGACTTTCTGTTCTTC

D gene: TRBD2
J gene: TRBJ2-1
V gene: TRBV5-6
CDR3 length: 13
clone size: many
CDR3 protein: CASSLVSGNEQFF
CDR3 DNA: TGTGCCAGCAGCTTAGTTAGCGGGAATGAGCAGTTCTTC

D gene: -
J gene: TRBJ1-1
V gene: TRBV7-6
CDR3 length: 11
clone size: -
CDR3 protein: CASSQGLEAFF
CDR3 DNA: TGTGCCAGCAGCCAGGGTCTTGAAGCTTTCTTT

D gene: TRBD1
J gene: TRBJ1-2
V gene: TRBV6-5
CDR3 length: 16
clone size: -
CDR3 protein: CASSSDRGKGRVGYTF
CDR3 DNA: TGTGCCAGCAGTTCAGACAGGGGTAAGGGCCGGGTCGGCTACACCTTC